The TCR beta chain under discussion was sequenced for a study of blood T cell repertoires in COVID-19. Study summary: COVID-19 samples from acute and convalescent phases originated in the United States, Italy and Spain. T cells, B-cell-depleted T cells, or PBMCs supplied cDNA or gDNA.

Germline CDR1 reads LNHDA; CDR2 reads SQIVND (reference sequence). V lost 4 bases, J lost 0 bases, and 10 bases lay in between. This CDR3 contains 15 residues. Study processing details: How many nucleated cells were present was estimated from reference gene primer amplification. Produced via immunoSEQ multiplex PCR; TCRdb's table is partial and in-frame only. The V and J calls and clone size come from that table; D and trimming were worked out from the DNA. The top ten clones hold less than 9.5% of a sample with tens of thousands of clones, roughly 87% of them seen once. The chain uses TRBV19 and TRBJ1-3; possibly TRBD1 for D (6 bases). The receptor was derived from a human donor in a cohort sampled during active COVID-19. Sequencing input: peripheral blood. CDR3 amino acids: CASSRTEASGNTIYF. CDR3 nucleotide sequence: TGTGCCAGTAGTAGGACAGAAGCCTCTGGAAACACCATATATTTT. Filled out from reference TRBV19 and TRBJ1-3, the complete variable domain reads DGGITQSPKYLFRKEGQNVTLSCEQNLNHDAMYWYRQDPGQGLRLIYYSQIVNDFQKGDIAEGYSVSREKKESFPLTVTSAQKNPTAFYLCASSRTEASGNTIYFGEGSWLTVV.